These 31 T cell receptor beta chains share one sample of origin, sequenced in a study of vaccination and CD4 T cells after COVID-19 (dated by TCRdb to 2021 to 2024). Libraries were prepared through PCR. The sample was run on an Illumina iSeq 100. TCRdb passed the public sequencing reads through fastp at Q25 and MiXCR, retaining productive beta sequences. CDR3 protein sequences are deduplicated, and each keeps its most common genes and DNA. The sample profile shows about 20,000 distinct CDR3 sequences; approximately 60% of them were found once. About 1.1% of the sample is in the top ten clones. This specimen was CD4+ T cells from blood, taken after SARS-CoV-2 vaccination. The source is a human donor who had recovered from COVID-19.

This clonotype was counted only a few times. V and J are TRBV20-1 and TRBJ2-3; 7 bases agree with TRBD2. The CDR3 extends over 14 amino acids. Germline lookup yields CDR1 DFQATT and CDR2 SNEGSKA (reference sequence). Germline trimming cut 4 bases from V and 7 bases from J; bases unmatched to any gene: 11. The CDR3 is CSAMLAERPNTQYF. CDR3 bases: TGCAGTGCTATGCTAGCGGAGCGACCAAATACGCAGTATTTT.

This sequence joins TRBV18 and TRBJ1-6; TRBD1 aligns across 11 bases. This CDR3 has 16 residues. With V trimmed by 1 base and J by 8 bases, 4 bases remained unmatched. Germline CDR1 is KGHSH and CDR2 is LQKENI. DNA for the CDR3: TGTGCCAGCTCACCACGACCGGGACAGGGGGATTCACCCCTCCACTTT. It codes for CASSPRPGQGDSPLHF.

In this sample, this clonotype turned up a few times. The chain links TRBV5-6 to TRBJ1-2; D remains ambiguous. CDR1 is SGHDT and CDR2 is YYEEEE in the germline V gene. V shed 1 base and J shed 2 bases, with 9 bases lying between them. This CDR3 is built from 14 residues. The CDR3 spells CASSLLQNNYGYTF. CDR3 bases: TGTGCCAGCAGCTTGTTACAGAACAACTATGGCTACACCTTC. Supplemented by reference TRBV5-6 and TRBJ1-2, the full variable domain reads DAGVTQSPTHLIKTRGQQVTLRCSPKSGHDTVSWYQQALGQGPQFIFQYYEEEERQRGNFPDRFSGHQFPNYSSELNVNALLLGDSALYLCASSLLQNNYGYTFGSGTRLTVV.

V and J are TRBV7-2 and TRBJ1-5; no firm D call. Germline V CDR1 and CDR2: SGHTA, FQGNSA. The CDR3 sequence is 13 residues long. The V end was cut by 1 base, the J end by 3 bases, with 4 bases between. The DNA for the CDR3 is TGTGCCAGCAGCTTAGGGGTCAATCAGCCCCAGCATTTT. The encoded protein is CASSLGVNQPQHF.

This chain connects TRBV29-1 to TRBJ2-3; 8 bases map to TRBD1. The CDR3 contains 15 residues. Trimming took 6 bases from V and 3 from J; bases not matched to a gene: 11. Germline CDR1 SQVTM, CDR2 ANQGSEA. The CDR3 spells CSVTGQGGGTDTQYF. The DNA for the CDR3 is TGCAGCGTGACAGGACAGGGTGGGGGGACAGATACGCAGTATTTT.

V usage is TRBV30 and J usage is TRBJ2-7; TRBD1 might be the D (6 bases). Per the germline V gene, CDR1 is GTSNPN and CDR2 is SVGIG (reference sequence). CDR3 length: 15 residues. Deletions cut 0 bases from V and 0 bases from J, with 12 bases between. CDR3 nucleotides: TGTGCCTGGAGTGTTTGGACAGCTGTCTCCTACGAGCAGTACTTC. Residues: CAWSVWTAVSYEQYF.

The rearrangement links TRBV11-3 to TRBJ1-1, with no clear D. Per germline, CDR1 SGHNT and CDR2 YENEEA. V was shortened by 4 bases and J by 3 bases, with 9 bases between the two germline ends. The CDR3 contains 13 residues. The CDR3 DNA reads TGTGCCAGCAGCTCCGGGCAGGACACTGAAGCTTTCTTT. This codes for CASSSGQDTEAFF.

In this sample, this clonotype turned up a few times. V usage is TRBV21-1 and J usage is TRBJ1-5; the table's D call, TRBD1, was not checked against the DNA. TRBV21-1 is a pseudogene segment. This CDR3 is built from 19 residues. The CDR3 DNA follows: TGTGCCAGCAGCAACAGGCAGGGGAGTAGCCGGGTTGTAAATCAGCCCCAGCATTTT. It is translated as CASSNRQGSSRVVNQPQHF.

This clonotype was counted between two and nine times. The chain is built from TRBV6-2 or TRBV6-3 and TRBJ1-1, with a tentative D call TRBD1 (6 bases). From germline, CDR1 is MNHEY and CDR2 SVGEGT. This CDR3 is built from 14 residues. Trimming stripped 0 bases from V and 10 bases from J, with 15 bases between. The CDR3 region is CASSYSRQVSLAFF. The DNA of the CDR3 is TGTGCCAGCAGTTACTCGAGACAGGTCTCACTAGCTTTCTTT.

For this clonotype: A junction boundary mismatches the germline segment, possibly from a read error. The genes are TRBV4-1 and TRBJ2-3, with TRBD2 matching over 8 bases. The CDR3 has 17 amino acids. CDR1 is MGHRA and CDR2 is YSYEKL in the germline V gene. CDR3 sequence (DNA): TGCGCCGGCAGCCAAGAAAGACTAGCGCTGAGCACAGATACGCAGTATTTT. Its protein product is CAGSQERLALSTDTQYF.

The J gene is TRBJ2-7, the V gene TRBV5-1, with 7 bases matching TRBD1. The CDR3 loop spans 14 amino acids. The V gene end was trimmed by 0 bases and the J gene end by 2 bases; junction bases not matched to a gene: 2. Germline lookup yields CDR1 SGHRS and CDR2 YFSETQ. This CDR3 reads CASSLGTGPYEQYF. CDR3 sequence (DNA): TGCGCCAGCAGCTTGGGGACAGGACCCTACGAGCAGTACTTC.

The chain joins TRBV12-3 or TRBV12-4 to TRBJ1-1; D remains ambiguous. The CDR3 length is 12 residues. Trimming pared 5 bases from V and 1 base from J, leaving 5 bases between. CDR3 DNA sequence: TGTGCCAGCAGTAGGAAGAACACTGAAGCTTTCTTT. This translates into CASSRKNTEAFF.

The rearrangement joins TRBV10-3 to TRBJ2-2; 10 nucleotides align to TRBD2. V lost 11 bases to trimming and J lost 5 bases; unmatched junction nucleotides: 8. The CDR3 runs 14 residues. Per the germline V gene, CDR1 is ENHRY and CDR2 is SYGVKD. CDR3 residues: CAAGASGSTGELFF. The DNA of the CDR3 is TGTGCCGCCGGCGCTAGCGGGAGTACCGGGGAGCTGTTTTTT.

DNA of the CDR3: TGTGCCAGCAGTGATCAACCAGACAGTCAGGATGAGCAGTTCTTC. It encodes CASSDQPDSQDEQFF. The chain is built from TRBV6-4 and TRBJ2-1; possible D gene TRBD1, 5 bases. Deletions cut 3 bases from V and 8 bases from J, with 17 bases between. This CDR3 region has 15 residues. Germline CDR1 is MRHNA and CDR2 is SNTAGT.

V usage is TRBV20-1 and J usage is TRBJ2-3, with TRBD2 matching over 13 bases. This CDR3 is 17 amino acids long. Germline CDR1 reads DFQATT; CDR2 reads SNEGSKA (reference sequence). CDR3 in amino acids: CGGTGTSGVTSTDTQYF. CDR3 nucleotides: TGCGGTGGGACCGGGACTAGCGGGGTAACTAGCACAGATACGCAGTATTTT.

The chain employs TRBV20-1 and TRBJ1-4; D is ambiguous. This CDR3 region has 13 residues. Germline assignment: CDR1 DFQATT and CDR2 SNEGSKA (reference sequence). Trimming removed 1 base at V and 4 bases at J, with 7 bases between. The CDR3 loop reads CSARADVNEKLFF. CDR3 bases: TGCAGTGCTAGAGCAGACGTTAATGAAAAACTGTTTTTT.

The J gene is TRBJ1-5, the V gene TRBV12-3 or TRBV12-4; D unclear. The CDR3 spans 16 residues. V was trimmed by 7 bases and J by 7 bases, leaving 23 bases between them. Written as DNA, the CDR3 is TGTGCCAGCACCCTAATGAGTGGAGGGAGGTGGCAGCCCCAGCATTTT. It translates to CASTLMSGGRWQPQHF.

The chain is built from TRBV7-9 and TRBJ1-4, with D perhaps matching TRBD1 (5 bases). Trimming removed 5 bases from V and 11 bases from J, with 9 bases in between. Germline V gene data show CDR1 as SEHNR and CDR2 as FQNEAQ (reference sequence). The CDR3 length is 11 residues. In DNA, the CDR3 is TGTGCCAGCAGCCCCAGGGAGAAACTGTTTTTT. Amino acid sequence: CASSPREKLFF.

This chain links TRBV15 with TRBJ1-4; no clear D gene. Germline V lookup: CDR1 LNHNV, CDR2 YYDKDF (reference sequence). V was pared by 2 bases and J by 7 bases, with 14 bases between. The CDR3 loop spans 15 amino acids. Here the CDR3 DNA reads TGTGCCACCAGCAGAAGATACGCAGGACTTGAAAAACTGTTTTTT. This codes for CATSRRYAGLEKLFF.

This clonotype appeared once. The chain employs TRBV15 and TRBJ1-1; D remains ambiguous. Germline V CDR1 and CDR2: LNHNV, YYDKDF (reference sequence). This CDR3 comprises 13 residues. Trimming pared 5 bases from V and 10 bases from J, leaving 17 bases between. The CDR3 DNA sequence: TGTGCCACCAGCGTAGGAAGAGTCGGTGGAGCTTTCTTT. Protein: CATSVGRVGGAFF. Full variable domain (outside the CDR3, taken from reference TRBV15 and TRBJ1-1): DAMVIQNPRYQVTQFGKPVTLSCSQTLNHNVMYWYQQKSSQAPKLLFHYYDKDFNNEADTPDNFQSRRPNTSFCFLDIRSPGLGDTAMYLCATSVGRVGGAFFGQGTRLTVV.

This clonotype appeared a few times. The chain couples TRBV6-1 to TRBJ2-3, with 9 bases fitting TRBD1. This CDR3 has 15 residues. The germline gives CDR1 MNHNS, CDR2 SASEGT. J gave up 4 bases and V 7 bases, and 9 bases lay outside the gene matches. The CDR3 spells CASTEGQGISDTQYF. The CDR3 DNA reads as TGTGCCAGCACCGAGGGACAGGGAATTTCAGATACGCAGTATTTT.

V gene TRBV6-1 combines with J gene TRBJ1-2; possible D gene TRBD1, 6 bases. V gave up 4 bases and J gave up 1 base, with 10 bases separating them. The CDR3 extends over 14 amino acids. Germline assignment: CDR1 MNHNS and CDR2 SASEGT. Here the CDR3 reads CASSVNRVNYGYTF. The DNA for the CDR3 is TGTGCCAGCAGTGTTAACAGGGTTAACTATGGCTACACCTTC.

This sequence joins TRBV20-1 and TRBJ1-5; D is ambiguous. Trimming took off 4 bases at V and 3 bases at J, with 10 bases between the two ends. Germline values: CDR1 DFQATT, CDR2 SNEGSKA (reference sequence). The CDR3 contains 13 residues. The CDR3 DNA sequence: TGCAGTGCTACTAGTATTAACAATCAGCCCCAGCATTTT. As protein: CSATSINNQPQHF.

The chain is built from TRBV19 and TRBJ1-1; TRBD1 agrees at 9 bases. The V gene end was trimmed by 6 bases and the J gene end by 4 bases; junction bases not matched to a gene: 3. Germline-derived CDR1 and CDR2 are LNHDA and SQIVND (reference sequence). The CDR3 totals 13 residues. This CDR3 reads CASSPGQGTEAFF. In DNA form, the CDR3 reads TGTGCCAGTAGCCCGGGACAGGGCACTGAAGCTTTCTTT.

The V call is TRBV5-1, the J call TRBJ2-2, with TRBD2 matching over 13 bases. CDR1 and CDR2 from the germline V gene are SGHRS and YFSETQ. The CDR3 runs 20 residues. The V gene end was trimmed by 4 bases and the J gene end by 1 base; junction bases not matched to a gene: 13. CDR3 sequence reads: CASSRNSGTSGTGNTGELFF. Written as DNA, the CDR3 is TGCGCCAGCAGCCGGAACAGTGGGACTAGCGGGACCGGGAACACCGGGGAGCTGTTTTTT.

The V gene is TRBV6-1, the J gene TRBJ1-2; TRBD1 agrees at 9 bases. The length of the CDR3 is 17 residues. Germline assignment: CDR1 MNHNS and CDR2 SASEGT. Germline trimming cut 4 bases from V and 3 bases from J; bases unmatched to any gene: 12. CDR3 nucleotides: TGTGCCAGCAGTGTAAACGCCGGGACAGGGTATGACTATGGCTACACCTTC. It translates to CASSVNAGTGYDYGYTF.

This clonotype was detected only a few times. This chain links TRBV10-3 with TRBJ2-3; TRBD2 matches at 13 bases. The germline V gene encodes CDR1 ENHRY and CDR2 SYGVKD. The V gene end was trimmed by 6 bases and the J gene end by 3 bases; junction bases not matched to a gene: 3. The CDR3 covers 15 residues. CDR3 nucleotide sequence: TGTGCCATCAGACTAGCGGGAGGGCCGACAGATACGCAGTATTTT. It yields the protein CAIRLAGGPTDTQYF.

This clonotype was seen a few times. The chain is built from TRBV7-2 and TRBJ2-5; possibly TRBD1 for D (6 bases). Germline V gene data show CDR1 as SGHTA and CDR2 as FQGNSA. This CDR3 contains 15 residues. V shed 7 bases and J shed 5 bases, with 20 bases lying between them. The CDR3 is CASTWGQGIGETQYF. DNA of the CDR3: TGTGCCAGCACCTGGGGCCAGGGGATAGGTGAGACCCAGTACTTC.

This chain joins TRBV20-1 and TRBJ1-4; tentatively, D is TRBD1 (5 bases). From germline, CDR1 is DFQATT and CDR2 SNEGSKA (reference sequence). The CDR3 runs to 14 residues. The V and J ends lost 3 bases and 2 bases respectively, with 10 bases between them. The CDR3 region has the DNA TGCAGTGCTAGTGGGGACGCGACTAATGAAAAACTGTTTTTT. Protein product: CSASGDATNEKLFF.

This chain connects TRBV19 to TRBJ1-2; D is undetermined. V was clipped by 4 bases and J by 3 bases, with 9 bases between them. The CDR3 has 13 residues. Germline-derived CDR1 and CDR2 are LNHDA and SQIVND (reference sequence). This CDR3 reads CASSTSWDYGYTF. CDR3 in DNA: TGTGCCAGTAGTACGAGTTGGGACTATGGCTACACCTTC.

The chain combines TRBV19 with TRBJ1-1; D gene uncertain. V lost 11 bases and J lost 2, with 21 bases in between. Germline V gives CDR1 LNHDA, CDR2 SQIVND (reference sequence). The CDR3 runs to 15 residues. The CDR3 spells CASRPQKNINTEAFF. In DNA form, the CDR3 reads TGTGCCTCAAGACCACAAAAGAATATTAACACTGAAGCTTTCTTT.